This T cell receptor (beta chain) stems from a study of T cells in Graves' hyperthyroidism and ophthalmopathy. It was RNA transcripts that yielded the amplified TCR beta CDR3 regions. First-round RT-PCR of the TCR CDR3 relied on the HTBI primer set. TCRdb re-called the multiplex PCR reads with MiXCR, one entry per CDR3 protein. This table holds approximately 370,000 distinct CDR3 sequences, roughly 15% found once. The CDR3 runs 13 residues. CDR1 is SNHLY, CDR2 FYNNEI, per germline. V dropped 10 bases and J dropped 3 bases, with 16 bases sitting between them. This clonotype showed up many times. This clonotype was sampled from a woman under 40 with Graves' hyperthyroidism that later progressed to Graves' ophthalmopathy. The chain combines TRBV2 with TRBJ2-7; possibly TRBD1 for D (6 bases). The source material was blood. Here the CDR3 reads CATGRTGNYEQYF. The CDR3 DNA follows: TGTGCCACCGGACGAACAGGGAACTACGAGCAGTACTTC.